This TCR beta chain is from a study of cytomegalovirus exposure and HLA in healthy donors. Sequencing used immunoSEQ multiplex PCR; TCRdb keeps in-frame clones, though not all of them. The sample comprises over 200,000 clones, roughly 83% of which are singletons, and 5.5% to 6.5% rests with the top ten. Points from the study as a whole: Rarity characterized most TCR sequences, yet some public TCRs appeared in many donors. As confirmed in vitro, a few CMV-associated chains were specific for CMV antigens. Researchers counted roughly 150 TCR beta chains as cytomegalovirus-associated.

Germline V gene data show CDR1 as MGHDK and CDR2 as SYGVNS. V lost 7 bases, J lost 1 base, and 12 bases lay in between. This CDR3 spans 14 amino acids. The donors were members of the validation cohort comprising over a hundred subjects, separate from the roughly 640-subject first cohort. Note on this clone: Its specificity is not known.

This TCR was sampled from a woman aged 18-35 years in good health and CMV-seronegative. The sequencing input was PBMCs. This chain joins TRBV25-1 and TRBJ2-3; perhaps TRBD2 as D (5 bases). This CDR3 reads CASMTTSGTDTQYF. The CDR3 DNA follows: TGTGCCAGCATGACTACCTCTGGCACAGATACGCAGTATTTT. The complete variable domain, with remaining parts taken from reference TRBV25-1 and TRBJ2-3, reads EADIYQTPRYLVIGTGKKITLECSQTMGHDKMYWYQQDPGMELHLIHYSYGVNSTEKGDLSSESTVSRIRTEHFPLTLESARPSHTSQYLCASMTTSGTDTQYFGPGTRLTVL.